Following are 5 T cell receptor beta chains from one sample sequenced in a study of CD8 T cells in ankylosing spondylitis (dated by TCRdb to 2017 to 2019). The receptor library was made with 5' RACE. TCRdb names Illumina HiSeq 2500 as the instrument used. TCRdb's own reprocessing of the public reads used fastp at Q25 and MiXCR and kept productive beta chains. Every entry covers one CDR3 protein and lists the most common genes and DNA from its rows. Present in this sample are about 300,000 distinct CDR3 sequences, around 10% of which were seen just once. 9.1% of the sample comes from the top ten. Input material: blood, either unsorted or a sorted T cell fraction (not recorded which). These TCRs come from a female donor with ankylosing spondylitis or in good health (not recorded which).

At least ten counts were recorded for this clonotype. The rearrangement uses TRBV12-3 or TRBV12-4 and TRBJ2-1, with TRBD1 as a possible D gene (6 bases). This CDR3 has 15 residues. Trimming cost V 6 bases and J 6 bases, with 18 bases left between them. In nucleotides, the CDR3 is TGTGCCAGCAGGCCCCGGACAGCTACATTCAATGAGCAGTTCTTC. Its translation: CASRPRTATFNEQFF.

The chain links TRBV3-1 to TRBJ2-5, with unresolved D. The CDR3 spans 15 residues. CDR1 is LGHDT and CDR2 is YNNKEL in the germline V gene (reference sequence). V gave up 11 bases and J gave up 2 bases, with 21 bases separating them. In DNA form, the CDR3 reads TGTGCCTGCTCCCAAGATTCAGGAAAGCAAGAGACCCAGTACTTC. Translating gives CACSQDSGKQETQYF.

This clonotype was recorded at least ten times. The chain couples TRBV20-1 to TRBJ2-1; TRBD2 agrees at 7 bases. CDR1 is DFQATT, CDR2 SNEGSKA, per germline (reference sequence). V lost 3 bases, J lost 3 bases, and 5 bases stayed unmatched. CDR3 length equals 14 residues. The CDR3: CSARTSGDYNEQFF. The CDR3 DNA sequence: TGCAGTGCTAGGACCAGCGGGGACTACAATGAGCAGTTCTTC.

This chain connects TRBV7-9 to TRBJ2-1; 10 bases line up with TRBD2. J gave up 5 bases and V 6 bases, and 7 bases lay outside the gene matches. CDR3 length: 15 residues. Germline V gives CDR1 SEHNR, CDR2 FQNEAQ (reference sequence). CDR3 DNA sequence: TGTGCCAGCAGGTCCCTAGCGGGAGTCAACAATGAGCAGTTCTTC. This codes for CASRSLAGVNNEQFF.

This clonotype was found many times. This chain uses TRBV12-3 or TRBV12-4 with TRBJ1-3, with no clear D. The V end lost 6 bases, the J end lost 2 bases, and 14 bases lay between the germline ends. The CDR3 is 15 amino acids. Here the CDR3 reads CASRATGGAGNTIYF. The DNA for the CDR3 is TGTGCCAGCAGGGCAACGGGCGGGGCTGGAAACACCATATATTTT.